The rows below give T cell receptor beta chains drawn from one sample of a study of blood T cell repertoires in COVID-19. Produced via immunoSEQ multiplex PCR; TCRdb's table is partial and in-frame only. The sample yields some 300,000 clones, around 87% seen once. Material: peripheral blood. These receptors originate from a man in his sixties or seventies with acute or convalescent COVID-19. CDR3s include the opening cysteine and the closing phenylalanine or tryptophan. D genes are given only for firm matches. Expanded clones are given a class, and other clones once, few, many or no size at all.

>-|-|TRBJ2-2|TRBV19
TGTGCCAGCCGGAGTGGCGGGGAGCTGTTTTTT
CASRSGGELFF
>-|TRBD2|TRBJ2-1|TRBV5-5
TGTGCCAGCAGCTTGGACCTAGCGGGGGGGCCTGGTGAGCAGTTCTTC
CASSLDLAGGPGEQFF
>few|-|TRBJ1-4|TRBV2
TGTGCCAGCAGATTTGACAGCTTAAATGAAAAACTGTTTTTT
CASRFDSLNEKLFF
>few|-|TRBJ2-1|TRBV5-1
TGCGCCAGCCGGACTCATGAAGGCTATAGTGAGCAGTTCTTC
CASRTHEGYSEQFF
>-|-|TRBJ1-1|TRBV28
TGTGCCAGCAGTTTACTAAAACGGGAATCTGAAGCTTTCTTT
CASSLLKRESEAFF
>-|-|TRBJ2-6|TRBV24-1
TGTGCCACCAGCTCTACAGGGATGAACTCTGGGGCCAACGTCCTGACTTTC
CATSSTGMNSGANVLTF
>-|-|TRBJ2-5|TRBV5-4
TGTGCCAGCACCACTGGACAGCAAGAGACCCAGTACTTC
CASTTGQQETQYF
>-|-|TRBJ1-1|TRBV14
TGTGCCAGCAGCCAAGATTCGGGGGGCACTGAAGCTTTCTTT
CASSQDSGGTEAFF
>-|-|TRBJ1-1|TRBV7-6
TGTGCCAGCAGCTTAAAGGGGGAGTACACTGAAGCTTTCTTT
CASSLKGEYTEAFF
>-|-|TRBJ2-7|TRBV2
TGTGGCGGATCCTCCGTCACGGAAATCTACGAGCAGTACTTC
CGGSSVTEIYEQYF
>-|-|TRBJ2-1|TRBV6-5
TGTGCCAGCAGCCCCCTCGCGGCCTACAATGAGCAGTTCTTC
CASSPLAAYNEQFF
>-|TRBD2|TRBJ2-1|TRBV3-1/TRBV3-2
TGTGCCAGCAGCAGCCGACTAGCGGGGAAAGTCTACAATGAGCAGTTCTTC
CASSSRLAGKVYNEQFF
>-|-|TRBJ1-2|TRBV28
TGTGCCAGCAGTTTGGGGGGGTATGGCTACACCTTC
CASSLGGYGYTF
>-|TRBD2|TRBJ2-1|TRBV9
TGTGCCAGCAGTGAAACTCTAGCGGGAGGGAGTGAGCAGTTCTTC
CASSETLAGGSEQFF
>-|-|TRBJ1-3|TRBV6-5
TGTGCCAGCTGGACAGCTTCAGCGGGGAACACCATATATTTT
CASWTASAGNTIYF
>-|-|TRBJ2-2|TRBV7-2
TGTGCCAGCAGCCGTGACTTCGCGAACACCGGGGAGCTGTTTTTT
CASSRDFANTGELFF
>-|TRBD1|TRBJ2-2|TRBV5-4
TGTGCCAGCAGCCCCATCGATGGACAGGGAACCGGGGAGCTGTTTTTT
CASSPIDGQGTGELFF
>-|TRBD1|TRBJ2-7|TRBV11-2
TGTGCCAGCAGCCTCGACAGGGGATCCTACGAGCAGTACTTC
CASSLDRGSYEQYF
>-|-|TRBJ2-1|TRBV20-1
TGCAGTGCTAGTTCGCCAGGGGCGGGAGCCCTCAATGAGCAGTTCTTC
CSASSPGAGALNEQFF
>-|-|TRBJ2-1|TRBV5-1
TGCGCCAGCAGCTTGGTGGGGGGTTCCTACAATGAGCAGTTCTTC
CASSLVGGSYNEQFF
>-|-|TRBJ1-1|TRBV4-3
TGCGCCAGCAGCCAAGATCTGGGGGCCGGCACTGAAGCTTTCTTT
CASSQDLGAGTEAFF
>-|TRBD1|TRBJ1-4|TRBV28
TGTGCCCTATCCTCCGGGACAGGCCCTGAAAAACTGTTTTTT
CALSSGTGPEKLFF
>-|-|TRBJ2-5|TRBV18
TGTGCCAGCTCACCCAAAGAGACCCAGTACTTC
CASSPKETQYF
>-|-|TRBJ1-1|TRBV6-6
TGTGCCAGCAGTTACTCGGGCGGCCAGGCGGGAGCTTTCTTT
CASSYSGGQAGAFF
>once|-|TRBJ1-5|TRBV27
TGTGCCAGCAGCCGCCGAGGGGGGGGGATCAATCAGCCCCAGCATTTT
CASSRRGGGINQPQHF
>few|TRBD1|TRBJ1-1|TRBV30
TGTGCCTGGAGAGCAGGGGGCTTCACTGAAGCTTTCTTT
CAWRAGGFTEAFF
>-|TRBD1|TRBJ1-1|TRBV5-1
TGCGCCAGCAGCCCTTCGACAGGGGGCGCGAACACTGAAGCTTTCTTT
CASSPSTGGANTEAFF
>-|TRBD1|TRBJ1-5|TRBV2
TGTGCCAGCAGGCAAAGAAGGACAGGGGACAATCAGCCCCAGCATTTT
CASRQRRTGDNQPQHF
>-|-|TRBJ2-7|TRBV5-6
TGTGCCAGCAGCCCCGCTCGCGGGGACGAGCAGTACTTC
CASSPARGDEQYF
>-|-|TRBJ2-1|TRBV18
TGTGCCAGCTCACCCGAGTCCGGGACTCAAACCTACAATGAGCAGTTCTTC
CASSPESGTQTYNEQFF
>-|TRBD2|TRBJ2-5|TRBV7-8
TGTGCCAGCAGCTTAGCTAGCGGGGGGTTGTTAGAGACCCAGTACTTC
CASSLASGGLLETQYF
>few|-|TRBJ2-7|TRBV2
TGTGCCAGCAGTGAAAGGGGGACCTACGAGCAGTACTTC
CASSERGTYEQYF
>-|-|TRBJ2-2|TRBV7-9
TGTGCCAGCAGCTCCGGGGTCTGGGGCGGGGAGCTGTTTTTT
CASSSGVWGGELFF
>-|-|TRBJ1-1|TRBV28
TGTGCCAGCAGTTCCATGGAGACTGAAGCTTTCTTT
CASSSMETEAFF
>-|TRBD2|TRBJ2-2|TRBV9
TGTGCCAGCAGCGTCGGGGGCGGGGGGGCCCCGAGCGCCGGGGAGCTGTTTTTT
CASSVGGGGAPSAGELFF
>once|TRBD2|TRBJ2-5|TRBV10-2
TGCGCCAGCAGGCCTTCGGGACTAGCGGGAGAGGGGACCCAGTACTTC
CASRPSGLAGEGTQYF
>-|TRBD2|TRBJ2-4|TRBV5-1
TGCGCCAGCAGCCCCGGTAGCACTAGCGGGACCTTCGGCAAAAACATTCAGTACTTC
CASSPGSTSGTFGKNIQYF
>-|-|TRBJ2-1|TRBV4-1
TGCGCCAGCAGCCACCTTAGCGGCCTGCAAGGCAATGAGCAGTTCTTC
CASSHLSGLQGNEQFF
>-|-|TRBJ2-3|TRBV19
TGTGCCAGTAGTATACCCCTGTCCCAATCGGCAGATACGCAGTATTTT
CASSIPLSQSADTQYF
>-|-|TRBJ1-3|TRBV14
TGTGCCAGCAGCCAATATGGTACAGGATACTCTGGAAACACCATATATTTT
CASSQYGTGYSGNTIYF
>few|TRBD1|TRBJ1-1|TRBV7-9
TGTGCCAGCAGCCCACGGGACAGTGAAGCTTTCTTT
CASSPRDSEAFF
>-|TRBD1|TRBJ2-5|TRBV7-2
TGTGCCAGCAGCTTCCAAACAGGGGGAGAGACCCAGTACTTC
CASSFQTGGETQYF